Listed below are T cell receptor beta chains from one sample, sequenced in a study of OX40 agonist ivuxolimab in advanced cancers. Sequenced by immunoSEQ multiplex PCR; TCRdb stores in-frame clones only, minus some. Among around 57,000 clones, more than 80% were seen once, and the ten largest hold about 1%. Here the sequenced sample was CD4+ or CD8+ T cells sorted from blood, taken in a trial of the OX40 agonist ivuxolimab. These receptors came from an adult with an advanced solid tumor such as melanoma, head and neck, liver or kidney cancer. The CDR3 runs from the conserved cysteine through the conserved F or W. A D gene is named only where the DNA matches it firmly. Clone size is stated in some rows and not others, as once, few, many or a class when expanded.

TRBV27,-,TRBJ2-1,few,CASSPLGLSYNEQFF,TGTGCCAGCAGTCCGCTAGGCCTCTCCTACAATGAGCAGTTCTTC
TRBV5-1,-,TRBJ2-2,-,CASSNPGELFF,TGCGCCAGCTCTAACCCCGGGGAGCTGTTTTTT
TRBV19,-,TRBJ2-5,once,CASSIGSFTETQYF,TGTGCCAGTAGTATTGGTAGCTTTACAGAGACCCAGTACTTC
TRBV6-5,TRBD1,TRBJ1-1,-,CASSTGTGNSEAFF,TGTGCCAGCAGTACCGGGACAGGGAACAGTGAAGCTTTCTTT
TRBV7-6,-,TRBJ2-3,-,CASSQPRADTQYF,TGTGCCAGCAGCCAGCCTAGGGCGGATACGCAGTATTTT
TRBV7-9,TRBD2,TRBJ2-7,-,CASSLSASGRRGEQYF,TGTGCCAGCAGCTTAAGTGCTAGCGGGAGGAGGGGCGAGCAGTACTTC
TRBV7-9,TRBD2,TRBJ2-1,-,CASSLGGTSGTGEQFF,TGTGCCAGCAGCTTAGGTGGGACTAGCGGGACAGGTGAGCAGTTCTTC
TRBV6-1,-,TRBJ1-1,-,CASSEARVSEAFF,TGTGCCAGCAGTGAAGCCAGGGTTTCTGAAGCTTTCTTT
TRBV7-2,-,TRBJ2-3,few,CASSLQGLSTDTQYF,TGTGCCAGCAGCTTACAGGGACTCTCCACAGATACGCAGTATTTT
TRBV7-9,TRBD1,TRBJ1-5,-,CASSFGTVNQPQHF,TGTGCCAGCAGCTTCGGGACAGTCAATCAGCCCCAGCATTTT
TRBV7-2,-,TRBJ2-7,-,CASSPGGRSVVRQYEQYF,TGTGCCAGCAGCCCCGGGGGACGGTCCGTGGTGCGGCAATACGAGCAGTACTTC
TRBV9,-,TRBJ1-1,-,CASSPSGQPNTEAFF,TGTGCCAGCAGCCCATCGGGGCAGCCGAACACTGAAGCTTTCTTT
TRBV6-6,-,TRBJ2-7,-,CASSFGRDSSYEQYF,TGTGCCAGCAGCTTTGGACGGGATAGCTCCTACGAGCAGTACTTC
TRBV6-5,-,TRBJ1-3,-,CASSYSWGSGNTIYF,TGTGCCAGCAGTTACTCGTGGGGATCTGGAAACACCATATATTTT
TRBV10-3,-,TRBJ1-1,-,CAISGQTEAFF,TGTGCCATCAGTGGGCAGACTGAAGCTTTCTTT
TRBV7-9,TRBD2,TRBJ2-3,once,CASQRGGSADTQYF,TGTGCCAGCCAACGGGGAGGGTCTGCAGATACGCAGTATTTT
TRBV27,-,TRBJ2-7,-,CASSSPAREQYF,TGTGCCAGCAGTTCTCCAGCGCGCGAGCAGTACTTC
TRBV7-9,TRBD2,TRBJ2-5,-,CASSQTSGQETQYF,TGTGCCAGCAGCCAGACTAGCGGCCAAGAGACCCAGTACTTC
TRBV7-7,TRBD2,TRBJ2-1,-,CASSPRAGSKDEQFF,TGTGCTAGCAGCCCCCGAGCGGGATCCAAGGATGAGCAGTTCTTC
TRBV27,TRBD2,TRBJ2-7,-,CASSRWSSGGSSYEQYF,TGTGCCAGCAGTCGATGGTCTAGCGGGGGAAGCTCCTACGAGCAGTACTTC
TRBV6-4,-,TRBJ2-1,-,CASSADSRATSYNEQFF,TGTGCCAGCAGCGCCGATTCTAGGGCCACCTCCTACAATGAGCAGTTCTTC
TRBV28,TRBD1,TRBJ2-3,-,CASSPRDRGGYTQYF,TGTGCCAGCAGTCCCCGGGACAGGGGGGGGTATACGCAGTATTTT
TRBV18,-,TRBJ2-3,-,CASSPTDTDTQYF,TGTGCCAGCTCACCAACAGACACAGATACGCAGTATTTT
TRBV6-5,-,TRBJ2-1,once,CASTSPGYNEQFF,TGTGCCAGCACCTCCCCGGGATACAATGAGCAGTTCTTC
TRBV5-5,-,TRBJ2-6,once,CASSLSGAGANVLTF,TGTGCCAGCAGCTTGTCTGGGGCGGGGGCCAACGTCCTGACTTTC
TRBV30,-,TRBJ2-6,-,CAWSWRSSGANVLTF,TGTGCCTGGAGTTGGCGGTCCTCTGGGGCCAACGTCCTGACTTTC
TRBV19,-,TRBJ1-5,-,CASNTAYQPQHF,TGTGCCAGTAATACAGCTTATCAGCCCCAGCATTTT